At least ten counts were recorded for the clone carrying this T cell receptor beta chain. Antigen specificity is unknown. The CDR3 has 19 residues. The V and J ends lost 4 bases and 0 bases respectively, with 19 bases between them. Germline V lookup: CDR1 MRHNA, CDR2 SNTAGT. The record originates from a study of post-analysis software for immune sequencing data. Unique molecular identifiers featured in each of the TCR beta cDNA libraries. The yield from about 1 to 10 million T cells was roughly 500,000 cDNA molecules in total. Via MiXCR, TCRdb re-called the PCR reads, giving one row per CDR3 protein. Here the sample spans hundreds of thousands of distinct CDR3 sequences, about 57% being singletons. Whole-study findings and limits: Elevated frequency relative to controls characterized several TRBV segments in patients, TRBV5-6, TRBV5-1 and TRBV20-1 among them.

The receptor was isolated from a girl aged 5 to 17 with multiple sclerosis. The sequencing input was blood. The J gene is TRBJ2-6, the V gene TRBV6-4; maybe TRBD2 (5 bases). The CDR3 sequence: CASSGTGSGSLSGANVLTF. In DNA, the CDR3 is TGTGCCAGCAGTGGTACGGGGAGCGGTTCCCTCTCTGGGGCCAACGTCCTGACTTTC.